This T cell receptor (beta chain) is from a study of regulatory T cells in long-lasting Graves disease. Trimming took 6 bases from V and 0 from J, leaving 5 bases between them. This CDR3 region has 13 residues. Germline lookup yields CDR1 LNHDA and CDR2 SQIVND (reference sequence). As to time point: newly diagnosed GD, antithyroid drugs for less than 3 months. Extracted PBMC RNA gave rise to the TCR library. Relying on iRepertoire HTBI primers and Arm-PCR of CDR3 regions, the team built TCR beta libraries. TCRdb passed the multiplex PCR reads through MiXCR, listing each CDR3 protein once. The profile shows around 480,000 distinct CDR3 sequences, 15% to 20% of them singletons. This sample was also put to use in a study of T cells in Graves' hyperthyroidism and ophthalmopathy.

This sample comprised peripheral blood mononuclear cells (PBMCs), obtained at new diagnosis, from a patient treated with antithyroid drugs. The V gene is TRBV19, the J gene TRBJ1-4; no definite D call. This receptor was obtained from a middle-aged man with Graves disease. Written as DNA, the CDR3 is TGTGCCAGTAGAGAGTCAACTAATGAAAAACTGTTTTTT. Its translation: CASRESTNEKLFF.